A single sample gave rise to the 30 T cell receptor beta chains below, sequenced in a study of tumor-infiltrating lymphocytes in primary liver carcinoma. Blood RNA came from unsorted whole blood; germline DNA was also extracted. Total RNA (approximately 450 ng) served as template for TCR beta cDNA synthesis primed by a constant-region primer. Library construction for TCR beta comprised three nested multiplex PCR rounds performed with slightly modified ARM-PCR. Use of TRBV1-TRBV30 forward primers with a C-beta reverse primer characterized the first two PCR rounds, which lasted about 9 cycles each. TCRdb analysed the multiplex PCR reads with MiXCR anew, one entry per CDR3 protein. The data show about 180,000 distinct CDR3 sequences, about 60% seen once. The sequencing input was peripheral blood. These TCRs come from a man between 40 and 49 years old with primary liver carcinoma and hepatitis B virus infection.

As to this clonotype: The junction does not match germline at one end; this may be a read error. This rearrangement joins TRBV11-2 to TRBJ2-5; 11 bases line up with TRBD2. Looked up from germline, CDR1 is SGHAT and CDR2 is FQNNGV. The CDR3 totals 16 residues. Written as DNA, the CDR3 is TGTGCCAGCAGCTTAGGACTAGCGGGGTTCAGAGAGATCCAGTACTTC. This sequence encodes CASSLGLAGFREIQYF.

The chain combines TRBV30 with TRBJ1-1, with a tentative D call TRBD1 (6 bases). The CDR3 spans 16 residues. From germline, CDR1 is GTSNPN and CDR2 SVGIG (reference sequence). V shed 3 bases and J shed 0 bases, with 17 bases lying between them. The CDR3 loop is CAWSQGGGAMNTEAFF. Written as DNA, the CDR3 is TGTGCCTGGAGCCAAGGCGGGGGGGCCATGAACACTGAAGCTTTCTTT.

This clonotype was seen at least ten times. This sequence joins TRBV11-2 and TRBJ1-6, with a weak D call TRBD1 (5 bases). Germline lookup yields CDR1 SGHAT and CDR2 FQNNGV. CDR3 size: 15 residues. V was shortened by 1 base and J by 6 bases, with 10 bases between the two germline ends. The CDR3 region has the DNA TGTGCCAGCAGCTTAGCGTCAGGGTCTAATTCACCCCTCCACTTT. It encodes CASSLASGSNSPLHF.

This clonotype was observed a few times. This could be a read error, since a much larger clone is one nucleotide away. V gene TRBV11-2 combines with J gene TRBJ2-7, with D unclear. The CDR3 consists of 14 residues. Germline CDR1 and CDR2: SGHAT and FQNNGV. This CDR3 reads CASSLGGGSYKQYF. In DNA, the CDR3 is TGTGCCAGCAGCTTAGGTGGTGGGTCCTACAAGCAGTACTTC. Full variable domain (outside the CDR3, taken from reference TRBV11-2 and TRBJ2-7): EAGVAQSPRYKIIEKRQSVAFWCNPISGHATLYWYQQILGQGPKLLIQFQNNGVVDDSQLPKDRFSAERLKGVDSTLKIQPAKLEDSAVYLCASSLGGGSYKQYFGPGTRLTVT.

The CDR3 nucleotides read TGCGCCAGCAGCCTAGACCACCTGGGCACTGAAGCTTTCTTT. This encodes CASSLDHLGTEAFF. This chain uses TRBV4-1 with TRBJ1-1, with no clear D. CDR3 length: 14 amino acids. Germline V CDR1 and CDR2: MGHRA, YSYEKL. Trimming took off 4 bases at V and 4 bases at J, with 13 bases between the two ends.

This sequence joins TRBV12-5 and TRBJ2-5; D is unresolved. The V gene's germline CDR1 is LGHNT and CDR2 FRNRAP. This CDR3 is 14 amino acids long. With 2 bases removed from V and 2 bases from J, the gap between germline ends came to 9 bases. DNA for the CDR3: TGTGCTAGTGGTTTGAGTGGGGTTCAAGAGACCCAGTACTTC. Protein sequence: CASGLSGVQETQYF.

The chain recombines TRBV5-6 with TRBJ2-3; possibly TRBD2 for D (6 bases). This CDR3 is 14 amino acids long. CDR1 SGHDT and CDR2 YYEEEE come from the germline V gene. Between the trimmed V and J ends, which lost 2 bases and 4 bases, there was a span of 11 bases. The CDR3 reads CASSLGLAADTQYF. The CDR3 DNA reads TGTGCCAGCAGCTTAGGATTAGCGGCAGATACGCAGTATTTT.

This chain joins TRBV10-3 and TRBJ2-1, with 16 bases that match TRBD2. The V segment lost 4 bases and the J segment 8 bases; nucleotides outside the gene matches: 11. Germline V lookup: CDR1 ENHRY, CDR2 SYGVKD. The CDR3 consists of 18 residues. In DNA, the CDR3 is TGTGCCATCAGTGGCGGGACTAGCGGGAGGGCCGATACCGATGAGCAGTTCTTC. Its protein product is CAISGGTSGRADTDEQFF.

A word on this clonotype: This may arise from a read error, as a much more abundant clone is one base away. This chain links TRBV24-1 with TRBJ2-3; no clear D. CDR1 is KGHDR and CDR2 is SFDVKD in the germline V gene. CDR3 length: 15 residues. CDR3 region: CATSDPRHGTDTQNF. CDR3 in DNA: TGTGCCACCAGTGATCCCCGCCACGGCACAGATACGCAGAATTTT.

As for this clonotype: At one boundary the junction diverges from the germline segment, which might be a read error. V gene TRBV11-2 combines with J gene TRBJ2-7; no definite D call. The CDR3 sequence is 15 residues long. The germline V gene encodes CDR1 SGHAT and CDR2 FQNNGV. The CDR3 loop reads CASSSNYRPRGEQHF. Written as DNA, the CDR3 is TGTGCCAGCAGCTCAAACTACCGCCCTAGAGGCGAGCAGCACTTC.

The chain employs TRBV6-6 and TRBJ2-3; a possible D gene is TRBD1 (6 bases). The DNA end is more similar to TRBJ1-5, so the J call may be wrong. Germline assignment: CDR1 MNHNY and CDR2 SVGAGI (reference sequence). The CDR3 runs 19 residues. In DNA, the CDR3 is TGTGCCAGCAGGGGGGGCCTAGGGAATCGCGGACTCCACACAGATACGCAGCATTTT. It is translated as CASRGGLGNRGLHTDTQHF.

This chain connects TRBV6-1 to TRBJ2-1; D might be TRBD1 or TRBD2, each matching 5 bases. Trimming left V 7 bases short and J 0 bases short, with 16 bases between. The CDR3 length is 16 residues. CDR1 is MNHNS and CDR2 is SASEGT in the germline V gene. This CDR3 is CASKWDPMSSYNEQFF. CDR3 DNA: TGTGCCAGCAAGTGGGACCCTATGAGCTCCTACAATGAGCAGTTCTTC.

This clonotype was detected a few times. The CDR3 here is CASSLRGASYNEQFF. CDR3 DNA: TGTGCCAGCAGCCTACGGGGGGCTTCCTACAATGAGCAGTTCTTC. The V call is TRBV13, the J call TRBJ2-1; TRBD2 might be the D (7 bases). Trimming stripped 5 bases from V and 1 base from J, with 12 bases between. Germline V gives CDR1 PRHDT, CDR2 FYEKMQ (reference sequence). The CDR3 has 15 residues.

The chain recombines TRBV6-6 with TRBJ2-5; 7 nucleotides match TRBD1. The CDR3 loop spans 17 amino acids. Germline CDR1 MNHNY, CDR2 SVGAGI (reference sequence). The ends lost 6 bases at V and 5 bases at J; junction bases unmatched: 18. CDR3: CASRRVKTGTGVETQYF. The CDR3, as DNA: TGTGCCAGCAGACGAGTAAAGACAGGGACGGGCGTGGAGACCCAGTACTTC.

A few counts support this clonotype. This chain connects TRBV6-1 to TRBJ1-3; D ambiguous. Trimming pared 2 bases from V and 0 bases from J, leaving 5 bases between. The germline V gene encodes CDR1 MNHNS and CDR2 SASEGT. CDR3 length: 14 amino acids. The DNA of the CDR3 is TGTGCCAGCAGTGAAACACCCTCTGGAAACACCATATATTTT. Translating it yields CASSETPSGNTIYF.

Notes on this clonotype: A junction boundary mismatches the germline segment, possibly from a read error. The chain uses TRBV11-2 and TRBJ2-1, with D hard to call. CDR1 is SGHAT and CDR2 is FQNNGV in the germline V gene. This CDR3 has 15 amino acids. The CDR3 DNA sequence: TGTGCCAGCAGCTCCCATCCGGGCACCTACAATGAGAAGTTCTTC. Translation gives CASSSHPGTYNEKFF.

This clonotype has just a few counts. This chain joins TRBV6-5 and TRBJ2-4, with D perhaps matching TRBD2 (5 bases). The CDR3 is made up of 16 amino acids. Between the trimmed V and J ends, which lost 2 bases and 1 base, there was a span of 12 bases. In germline, CDR1 is MNHEY, CDR2 SVGAGI. CDR3 nucleotide sequence: TGTGCCAGCAGTTACGAAGGTGGGAGTGCCAAAAACATTCAGTACTTC. Encoded protein: CASSYEGGSAKNIQYF.

V usage is TRBV28 and J usage is TRBJ2-7; TRBD2 aligns across 11 bases. The CDR3 contains 15 residues. Germline assignment: CDR1 MDHEN and CDR2 SYDVKM. V shed 4 bases and J 2 bases; nucleotides not matched to a gene: 4. The DNA of the CDR3 is TGTGCCAGCAGTTCCCGACTAGCGGGGACCTACGAGCAGTACTTC. This codes for CASSSRLAGTYEQYF.

In the case of this clonotype: An end of the junction differs from the germline gene, which may be a read error. The rearrangement links TRBV11-2 to TRBJ1-4, with D possibly matching TRBD1 (5 bases). This CDR3 is 11 amino acids long. Germline CDR1 and CDR2: SGHAT and FQNNGV. The CDR3 nucleotides read TGTGCCAGCAGCTCACAGGAGGAACTGTCTTTT. Translation gives CASSSQEELSF.

This chain joins TRBV6-2 or TRBV6-3 and TRBJ2-1, with 13 bases matching TRBD2. CDR1 is MNHEY and CDR2 is SVGEGT in the germline V gene. The junction had 4 bases not matched to a gene; V was cut back by 3 bases and J by 2 bases. This CDR3 region has 17 residues. The CDR3 region has the DNA TGTGCCAGCAGTTATATAACTAGCGGGAGGGCCTACAATGAGCAGTTCTTC. Protein sequence: CASSYITSGRAYNEQFF.

In its sample, this clonotype was seen a few times. A much more abundant neighbour one base away suggests this may be a read error. The chain carries TRBV6-5 and TRBJ1-3; D is unresolved. This CDR3 has 12 residues. CDR1 is MNHEY and CDR2 is SVGAGI in the germline V gene. The V and J ends lost 7 bases and 0 bases respectively, with 4 bases between them. CDR3 coding DNA: TGTGCCAGCACCGGCTCTGGAAACACCATATATTTT. Translation: CASTGSGNTIYF.

With regard to this clonotype: A junction end diverges from the germline sequence, so it may reflect a read error. J is TRBJ2-1 and V is TRBV6-5, with 9 bases aligning to TRBD2. Germline loops: CDR1 MNHEY, CDR2 SVGAGI. CDR3 length: 16 amino acids. The CDR3: CVSSYSVAGGLSEQFF. The CDR3 region has the DNA TGTGTCAGCAGTTACTCTGTGGCGGGAGGGCTCAGTGAGCAGTTCTTC.

On this clonotype itself: One end of the junction does not line up with germline, which may come from a read error. The chain couples TRBV4-1 to TRBJ2-2; 12 nucleotides line up with TRBD1. Per the germline V gene, CDR1 is MGHRA and CDR2 is YSYEKL. The CDR3 covers 17 residues. CDR3 loop: CASNQTWDRGRIGELFF. The CDR3 DNA sequence: TGCGCCAGCAACCAAACTTGGGACAGGGGGCGTATCGGGGAGCTGTTTTTT.

The chain is built from TRBV6-1 and TRBJ2-6, with D unresolved. The V gene's germline CDR1 is MNHNS and CDR2 SASEGT. Trimming left V 2 bases short and J 3 bases short, with 2 bases between. This CDR3 spans 13 amino acids. The CDR3 nucleotides are TGTGCCAGCAGTGAATTTGGGGCCAACGTCCTGACTTTC. Encoded protein: CASSEFGANVLTF.

This clonotype was counted between two and nine times. The rearrangement uses TRBV6-6 and TRBJ2-7; D perhaps matches TRBD1 (5 bases). Germline CDR1 and CDR2: MNHNY and SVGAGI (reference sequence). The CDR3 covers 12 residues. V was pared by 5 bases and J by 5 bases, with 10 bases between. CDR3 protein: CASSTQGHEQYF. CDR3 sequence (DNA): TGTGCCAGCAGTACGCAGGGCCACGAGCAGTACTTC.

About this clonotype itself: An end of the junction does not agree with germline; a read error may underlie this. The rearrangement uses TRBV30 and TRBJ2-3; 8 positions agree with TRBD1. The CDR3 is 15 amino acids. Germline CDR1 and CDR2: GTSNPN and SVGIG (reference sequence). CDR3 nucleotide sequence: TGTGCCTGGAGTGACCCGGGACAGGCTCCAGATACGCAATATTTT. Encoded protein: CAWSDPGQAPDTQYF.

Notes on this clonotype: Compared with germline, one end of the junction differs, possibly owing to a read error. The CDR3 is CASSSTGAYSEQFF. CDR3 sequence (DNA): TGTGCCAGCAGTTCCACGGGAGCGTACAGTGAGCAGTTCTTC. The gene calls are TRBV12-3 or TRBV12-4 and TRBJ2-1; D possibly corresponds to TRBD2 (6 bases). The CDR3 totals 14 residues.

This clonotype was seen many times. The CDR3 loop is CASSFSGWETQYF. DNA for the CDR3: TGTGCCAGCAGCTTCTCGGGCTGGGAGACCCAGTACTTC. V gene TRBV11-2 combines with J gene TRBJ2-5; D uncertain. Trimming took off 3 bases at V and 5 bases at J, with 10 bases between the two ends. The CDR3 loop spans 13 amino acids. Looked up from germline, CDR1 is SGHAT and CDR2 is FQNNGV.

The CDR3 reads CSAPPQGAGYGYTF. The DNA of the CDR3 is TGCAGTGCTCCTCCTCAGGGGGCGGGGTATGGCTACACCTTC. This chain uses TRBV29-1 with TRBJ1-2; 8 positions agree with TRBD1. CDR3 size: 14 residues. Germline-derived CDR1 and CDR2 are SQVTM and ANQGSEA.

Details on this clonotype: Compared with germline, one end of the junction differs, possibly owing to a read error. V and J are TRBV12-3 or TRBV12-4 and TRBJ2-2, with D perhaps matching TRBD2 (6 bases). This CDR3 comprises 14 residues. This CDR3 reads CASTLAEVTGELFF. CDR3 nucleotide sequence: TGTGCCAGCACTTTAGCGGAAGTAACCGGGGAGCTGTTTTTT.